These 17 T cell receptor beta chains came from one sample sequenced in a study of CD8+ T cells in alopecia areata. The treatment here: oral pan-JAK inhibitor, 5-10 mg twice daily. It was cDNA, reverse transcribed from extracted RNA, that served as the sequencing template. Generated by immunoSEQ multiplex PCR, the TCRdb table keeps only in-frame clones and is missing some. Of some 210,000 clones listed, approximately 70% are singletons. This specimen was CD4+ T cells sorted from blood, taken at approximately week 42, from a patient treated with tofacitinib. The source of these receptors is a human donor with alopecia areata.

The CDR3 DNA reads TGTGCCATCGGGGTGGGGAGGGAAGGCTACACCTTC. This codes for CAIGVGREGYTF. The chain couples TRBV10-3 to TRBJ1-2; D unresolved. The germline V and J ends were trimmed by 8 bases and 8 bases, with 15 bases remaining between them. In germline, CDR1 is ENHRY, CDR2 SYGVKD. This CDR3 comprises 12 residues.

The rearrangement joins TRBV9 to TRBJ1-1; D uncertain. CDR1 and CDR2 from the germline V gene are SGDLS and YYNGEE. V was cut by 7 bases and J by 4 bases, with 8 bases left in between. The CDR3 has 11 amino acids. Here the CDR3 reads CASGRSTEAFF. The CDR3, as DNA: TGTGCCAGCGGTCGCAGCACTGAAGCTTTCTTT.

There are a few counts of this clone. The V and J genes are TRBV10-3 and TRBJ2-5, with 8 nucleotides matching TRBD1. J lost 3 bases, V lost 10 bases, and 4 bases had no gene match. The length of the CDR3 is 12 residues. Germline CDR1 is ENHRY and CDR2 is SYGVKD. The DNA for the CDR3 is TGTGCCACAAAGGGACAGGAAGAGACCCAGTACTTC. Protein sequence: CATKGQEETQYF.

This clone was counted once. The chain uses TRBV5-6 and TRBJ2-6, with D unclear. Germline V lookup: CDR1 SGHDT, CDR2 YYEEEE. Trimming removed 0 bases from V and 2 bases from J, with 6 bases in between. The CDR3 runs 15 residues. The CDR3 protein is CASSLGRTGANVLTF. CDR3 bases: TGTGCCAGCAGCTTGGGGAGAACTGGGGCCAACGTCCTGACTTTC.

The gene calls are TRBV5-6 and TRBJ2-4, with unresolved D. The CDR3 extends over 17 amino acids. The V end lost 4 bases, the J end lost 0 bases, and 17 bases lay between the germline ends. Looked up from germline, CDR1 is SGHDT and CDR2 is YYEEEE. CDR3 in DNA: TGTGCCAGCAGCCATAGGAAGATAGGGCTAGCCAAAAACATTCAGTACTTC. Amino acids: CASSHRKIGLAKNIQYF.

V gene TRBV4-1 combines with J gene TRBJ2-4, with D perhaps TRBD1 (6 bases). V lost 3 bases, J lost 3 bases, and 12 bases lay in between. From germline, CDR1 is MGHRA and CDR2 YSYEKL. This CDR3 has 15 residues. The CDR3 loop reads CASSQTGAYKNIQYF. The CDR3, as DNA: TGCGCCAGCAGCCAGACAGGTGCCTACAAAAACATTCAGTACTTC.

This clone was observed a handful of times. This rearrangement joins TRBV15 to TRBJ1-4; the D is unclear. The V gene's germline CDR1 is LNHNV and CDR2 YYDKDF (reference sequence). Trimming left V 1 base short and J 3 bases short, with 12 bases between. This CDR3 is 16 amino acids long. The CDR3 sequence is CATSRAPLGANEKLFF. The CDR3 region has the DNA TGTGCCACCAGCAGAGCCCCCCTTGGGGCTAATGAAAAACTGTTTTTT.

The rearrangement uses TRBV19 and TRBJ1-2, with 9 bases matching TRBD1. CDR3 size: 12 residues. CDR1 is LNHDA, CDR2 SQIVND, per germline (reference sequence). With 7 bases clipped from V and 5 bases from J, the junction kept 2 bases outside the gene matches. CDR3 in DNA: TGTGCCAGTAAGGACAGGGGATATGGCTACACCTTC. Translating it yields CASKDRGYGYTF. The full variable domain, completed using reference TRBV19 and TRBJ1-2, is DGGITQSPKYLFRKEGQNVTLSCEQNLNHDAMYWYRQDPGQGLRLIYYSQIVNDFQKGDIAEGYSVSREKKESFPLTVTSAQKNPTAFYLCASKDRGYGYTFGSGTRLTVV.

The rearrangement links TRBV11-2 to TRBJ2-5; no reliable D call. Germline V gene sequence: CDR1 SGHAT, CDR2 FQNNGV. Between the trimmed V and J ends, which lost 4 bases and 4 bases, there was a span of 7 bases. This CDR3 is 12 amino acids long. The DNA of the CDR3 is TGTGCCAGCAGCTCCTCCCCAGAGACCCAGTACTTC. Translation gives CASSSSPETQYF. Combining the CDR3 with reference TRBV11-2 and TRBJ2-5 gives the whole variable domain EAGVAQSPRYKIIEKRQSVAFWCNPISGHATLYWYQQILGQGPKLLIQFQNNGVVDDSQLPKDRFSAERLKGVDSTLKIQPAKLEDSAVYLCASSSSPETQYFGPGTRLLVL.

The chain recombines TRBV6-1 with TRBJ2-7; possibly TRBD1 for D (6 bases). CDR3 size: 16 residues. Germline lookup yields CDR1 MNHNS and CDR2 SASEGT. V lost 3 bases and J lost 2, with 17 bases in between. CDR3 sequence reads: CASSDWLTGTTYEQYF. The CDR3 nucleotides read TGTGCCAGCAGTGACTGGTTAACCGGGACAACCTACGAGCAGTACTTC.

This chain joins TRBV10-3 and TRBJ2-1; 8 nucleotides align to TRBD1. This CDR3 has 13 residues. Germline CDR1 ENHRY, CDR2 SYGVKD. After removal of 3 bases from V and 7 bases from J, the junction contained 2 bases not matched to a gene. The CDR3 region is CAISETGGNEQFF. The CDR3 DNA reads TGTGCCATCAGTGAAACAGGGGGGAATGAGCAGTTCTTC.

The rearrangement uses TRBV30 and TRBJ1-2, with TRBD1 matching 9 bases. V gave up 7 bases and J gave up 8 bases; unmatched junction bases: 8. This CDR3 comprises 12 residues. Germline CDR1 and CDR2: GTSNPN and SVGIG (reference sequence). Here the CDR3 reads CASKTGGVGYTF. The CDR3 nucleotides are TGTGCCTCGAAGACAGGGGGTGTAGGCTACACCTTC.

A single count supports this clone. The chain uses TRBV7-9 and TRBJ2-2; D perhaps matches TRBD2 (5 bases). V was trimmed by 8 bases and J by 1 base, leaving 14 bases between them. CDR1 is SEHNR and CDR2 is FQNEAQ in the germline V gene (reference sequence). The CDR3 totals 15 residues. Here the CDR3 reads CASPRHAGNTGELFF. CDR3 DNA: TGTGCCAGCCCCCGGCACGCGGGGAACACCGGGGAGCTGTTTTTT. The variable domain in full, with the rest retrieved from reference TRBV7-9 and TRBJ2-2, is DTGVSQNPRHKITKRGQNVTFRCDPISEHNRLYWYRQTLGQGPEFLTYFQNEAQLEKSRLLSDRFSAERPKGSFSTLEIQRTEQGDSAMYLCASPRHAGNTGELFFGEGSRLTVL.

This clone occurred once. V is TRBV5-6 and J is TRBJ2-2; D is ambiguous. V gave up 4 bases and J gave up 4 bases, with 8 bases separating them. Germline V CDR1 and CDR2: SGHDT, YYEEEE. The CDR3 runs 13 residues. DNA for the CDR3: TGTGCCAGCAGCCGTCCCGGCACCGGGGAGCTGTTTTTT. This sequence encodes CASSRPGTGELFF.

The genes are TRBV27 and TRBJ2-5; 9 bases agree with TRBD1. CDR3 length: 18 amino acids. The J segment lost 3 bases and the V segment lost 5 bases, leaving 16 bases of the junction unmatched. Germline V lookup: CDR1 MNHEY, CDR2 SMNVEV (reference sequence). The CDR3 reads CASSVRQGVDSGKETQYF. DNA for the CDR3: TGTGCCAGCAGTGTCAGACAGGGGGTGGATAGCGGAAAAGAGACCCAGTACTTC.

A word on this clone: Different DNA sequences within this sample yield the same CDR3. CDR3: CASSVGPNTEAFF. CDR3 nucleotide sequence: TGTGCCAGCAGCGTAGGGCCGAACACTGAAGCTTTCTTT. The chain links TRBV9 to TRBJ1-1; D unclear. The germline CDR1 and CDR2 sequences are SGDLS and YYNGEE. The CDR3 spans 13 residues. Trimming took off 0 bases at V and 1 base at J, with 4 bases between the two ends.

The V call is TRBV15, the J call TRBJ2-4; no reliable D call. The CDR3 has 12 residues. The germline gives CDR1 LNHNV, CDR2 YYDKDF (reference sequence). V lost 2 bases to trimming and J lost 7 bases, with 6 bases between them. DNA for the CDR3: TGTGCCACCAGCAGATTGGATAACATTCAGTACTTC. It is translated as CATSRLDNIQYF. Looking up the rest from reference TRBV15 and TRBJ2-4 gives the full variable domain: DAMVIQNPRYQVTQFGKPVTLSCSQTLNHNVMYWYQQKSSQAPKLLFHYYDKDFNNEADTPDNFQSRRPNTSFCFLDIRSPGLGDTAMYLCATSRLDNIQYFGAGTRLSVL.